This T cell receptor (beta chain) was sequenced in a study of blood T cell repertoires in COVID-19. As for the study in general: Specimens from acute and convalescent COVID-19 originated in the United States, Italy and Spain. Sample material is recorded as cDNA or gDNA derived from T cells, B-cell-depleted T cells, or PBMCs.

Germline assignment: CDR1 SGHRS and CDR2 YFSETQ. This CDR3 is built from 16 residues. V lost 0 bases, J lost 4 bases, and 13 bases lay in between. Under the authors' procedure: The assay estimated nucleated cells by amplifying reference gene primers. Libraries were prepared by immunoSEQ multiplex PCR; TCRdb keeps only in-frame clonotypes and omits some of them. That table gives V, J and clone size, and the DNA gave D and trimming. The sample contains 100,000 to 150,000 clones, around three quarters of which appear only once. The specimen was peripheral blood. The chain combines TRBV5-1 with TRBJ1-4; possibly TRBD1 for D (6 bases). The source of this sequence is a man aged 60-69 years with active or convalescent COVID-19. The CDR3 nucleotides are TGCGCCAGCAGCTTGGATCAGGGGCCTCGTAATGAAAAACTGTTTTTT. Translating it yields CASSLDQGPRNEKLFF.